The 17 T cell receptor beta chains in this list originate from one sample, sequenced in a study of CD8 T cells in Susac syndrome. Reverse transcription of roughly 0.5 to 1 ug RNA was performed with random hexamers. TCRdb passed the immunoSEQ multiplex PCR reads through MiXCR, listing each CDR3 protein once. The sample includes tens of thousands of distinct CDR3 sequences, 95% to 97% of them seen just once. Source material: CD8+ T cells from PBMCs. The source is a human donor with Susac syndrome.

This chain connects TRBV7-9 to TRBJ1-1; D unresolved. Germline CDR1 and CDR2: SEHNR and FQNEAQ (reference sequence). V was shortened by 1 base and J by 6 bases, with 3 bases between the two germline ends. The CDR3 is made up of 11 amino acids. In DNA, the CDR3 is TGTGCCAGCAGCTTAGTAGCTGAAGCTTTCTTT. Encoded protein: CASSLVAEAFF. The full variable domain, in which reference TRBV7-9 and TRBJ1-1 provide the parts outside the CDR3, is DTGVSQNPRHKITKRGQNVTFRCDPISEHNRLYWYRQTLGQGPEFLTYFQNEAQLEKSRLLSDRFSAERPKGSFSTLEIQRTEQGDSAMYLCASSLVAEAFFGQGTRLTVV.

The rearrangement links TRBV19 to TRBJ1-5; TRBD1 is a possible D gene (5 bases). Looked up from germline, CDR1 is LNHDA and CDR2 is SQIVND (reference sequence). Trimming took 8 bases from V and 4 from J, leaving 12 bases between them. This CDR3 spans 13 amino acids. CDR3 loop: CASGTARNQPQHF. The CDR3 coding sequence is TGTGCCAGTGGGACGGCGAGGAATCAGCCCCAGCATTTT. Combining the CDR3 with reference TRBV19 and TRBJ1-5 gives the whole variable domain DGGITQSPKYLFRKEGQNVTLSCEQNLNHDAMYWYRQDPGQGLRLIYYSQIVNDFQKGDIAEGYSVSREKKESFPLTVTSAQKNPTAFYLCASGTARNQPQHFGDGTRLSIL.

V and J are TRBV6-2 or TRBV6-3 and TRBJ2-2; TRBD1 matches at 9 bases. Trimming removed 6 bases from V and 5 bases from J; junction bases left unmatched: 7. CDR3 length: 15 amino acids. The germline gives CDR1 MNHEY, CDR2 SVGEGT. The CDR3 DNA is TGTGCCAGCAGCAGGGGACAGGGAAGGACCGGGGAGCTGTTTTTT. Translated: CASSRGQGRTGELFF.

This clonotype was picked up one time. The chain employs TRBV30 and TRBJ2-7; 9 bases agree with TRBD1. The V gene's germline CDR1 is GTSNPN and CDR2 SVGIG (reference sequence). Trimming cost V 5 bases and J 3 bases; bases outside gene matches: 2. This CDR3 is 12 amino acids long. The CDR3: CAWQGQGYEQYF. CDR3 coding DNA: TGTGCCTGGCAGGGACAGGGCTACGAGCAGTACTTC. The whole variable domain, filled in from reference TRBV30 and TRBJ2-7, reads SQTIHQWPATLVQPVGSPLSLECTVEGTSNPNLYWYRQAAGRGLQLLFYSVGIGQISSEVPQNLSASRPQDRQFILSSKKLLLSDSGFYLCAWQGQGYEQYFGPGTRLTVT.

The rearrangement uses TRBV6-2 or TRBV6-3 and TRBJ1-5; D unresolved. Between the trimmed V and J ends, which lost 5 bases and 6 bases, there was a span of 11 bases. The CDR3 is 13 amino acids. Germline CDR1 is MNHEY and CDR2 is SVGEGT. The CDR3 sequence is CASSPTQFQPQHF. In DNA, the CDR3 is TGTGCCAGCAGTCCTACCCAGTTTCAGCCCCAGCATTTT.

The rearrangement joins TRBV24-1 to TRBJ2-5; TRBD2 aligns across 11 bases. The CDR3 spans 17 residues. J gave up 4 bases and V 0 bases, and 6 bases lay outside the gene matches. Germline V gene lookup returns CDR1 KGHDR and CDR2 SFDVKD. The CDR3 protein is CATSDLGSGGALETQYF. CDR3 nucleotide sequence: TGTGCCACCAGTGATTTGGGTAGCGGGGGGGCCTTAGAGACCCAGTACTTC.

This clonotype was seen only once. This chain joins TRBV25-1 and TRBJ2-7; D call uncertain. CDR1 MGHDK and CDR2 SYGVNS come from the germline V gene. Trimming took 3 bases from V and 0 from J, leaving 6 bases between them. CDR3 length: 13 amino acids. The CDR3 spells CASSEPSSYEQYF. The CDR3 DNA reads as TGTGCCAGCAGTGAGCCCAGCTCCTACGAGCAGTACTTC.

V and J are TRBV12-3 or TRBV12-4 and TRBJ2-5; TRBD1 agrees at 8 bases. The CDR3 has 14 amino acids. Trimming cost V 6 bases and J 5 bases; bases outside gene matches: 8. The CDR3 region has the DNA TGTGCCAGCAGCTACGACAGGGGAATTGAGACCCAGTACTTC. It yields the protein CASSYDRGIETQYF.

The genes are TRBV20-1 and TRBJ2-7; D gene uncertain. V was trimmed by 5 bases and J by 2 bases, leaving 16 bases between them. Germline CDR1 DFQATT, CDR2 SNEGSKA (reference sequence). CDR3 length equals 14 residues. The CDR3 DNA is TGCAGTGCTTTCCTCCCCAGCCCTACCTACGAGCAGTACTTC. Encoded protein: CSAFLPSPTYEQYF.

The J gene is TRBJ1-2, the V gene TRBV5-1, with D hard to call. With 7 bases removed from V and 6 bases from J, the gap between germline ends came to 16 bases. The CDR3 runs to 13 residues. The V gene's germline CDR1 is SGHRS and CDR2 YFSETQ. In DNA form, the CDR3 reads TGCGCCAGCCACCTTAACCCCGAGGATGGCTACACCTTC. It specifies CASHLNPEDGYTF.

This chain connects TRBV30 to TRBJ2-7; 7 bases align to TRBD2. J gave up 0 bases and V 0 bases, and 5 bases lay outside the gene matches. The CDR3 contains 15 residues. The germline gives CDR1 GTSNPN, CDR2 SVGIG (reference sequence). The CDR3 spells CAWSVLGGGSYEQYF. CDR3 nucleotide sequence: TGTGCCTGGAGTGTACTCGGCGGGGGCTCCTACGAGCAGTACTTC.

The chain carries TRBV10-3 and TRBJ2-5; 9 bases fit TRBD2. This CDR3 region has 14 residues. CDR1 ENHRY and CDR2 SYGVKD come from the germline V gene. V lost 2 bases, J lost 3 bases, and 1 base stayed unmatched. CDR3 sequence (DNA): TGTGCCATCAGTGAGAGCGGGGGGAAAGAGACCCAGTACTTC. This codes for CAISESGGKETQYF.

The chain employs TRBV5-4 and TRBJ1-2, with TRBD1 matching 7 bases. The ends lost 4 bases at V and 3 bases at J; junction bases unmatched: 12. This CDR3 region has 16 residues. CDR1 is SGHNT and CDR2 is YYREEE in the germline V gene (reference sequence). This CDR3 is CASSPGQAAPDYGYTF. The DNA for the CDR3 is TGTGCCAGCAGCCCCGGACAGGCGGCTCCTGACTATGGCTACACCTTC.

This chain connects TRBV7-9 to TRBJ2-1, with a possible D match to TRBD2 (6 bases). CDR1 and CDR2 (germline): SEHNR, FQNEAQ (reference sequence). V lost 1 base and J 9 bases, leaving 25 bases between the germline ends. This CDR3 comprises 18 residues. CDR3 protein: CASSLVPDTGLPPREQFF. CDR3 in DNA: TGTGCCAGCAGCTTAGTTCCGGACACGGGACTCCCCCCTCGTGAGCAGTTCTTC.

The chain carries TRBV6-5 and TRBJ1-1; the match to TRBD1 covers 7 bases. V shed 4 bases and J 1 base; nucleotides not matched to a gene: 9. The CDR3 sequence is 16 residues long. Germline CDR1 is MNHEY and CDR2 is SVGAGI. In DNA, the CDR3 is TGTGCCAGCAGTTTTTCTAGGGGGCGCGGGAACACTGAAGCTTTCTTT. It yields the protein CASSFSRGRGNTEAFF.

This clonotype has just one count. The V call is TRBV6-2 or TRBV6-3, the J call TRBJ1-1, with TRBD1 identical over 10 bases. Per germline, CDR1 MNHEY and CDR2 SVGEGT. CDR3 length: 15 amino acids. The V segment lost 8 bases and the J segment 0 bases; nucleotides outside the gene matches: 6. The CDR3 sequence: CASQRQGALNTEAFF. In DNA, the CDR3 is TGTGCCAGCCAAAGACAGGGGGCCTTGAACACTGAAGCTTTCTTT.

The chain has TRBV6-5 and TRBJ2-7; no clear D gene. Trimming cost V 4 bases and J 3 bases, with 10 bases left between them. CDR1 MNHEY and CDR2 SVGAGI come from the germline V gene. There are 13 residues in the CDR3. The DNA of the CDR3 is TGTGCCAGCAGTTTATCCCGCCTCTACGAGCAGTACTTC. It encodes CASSLSRLYEQYF.